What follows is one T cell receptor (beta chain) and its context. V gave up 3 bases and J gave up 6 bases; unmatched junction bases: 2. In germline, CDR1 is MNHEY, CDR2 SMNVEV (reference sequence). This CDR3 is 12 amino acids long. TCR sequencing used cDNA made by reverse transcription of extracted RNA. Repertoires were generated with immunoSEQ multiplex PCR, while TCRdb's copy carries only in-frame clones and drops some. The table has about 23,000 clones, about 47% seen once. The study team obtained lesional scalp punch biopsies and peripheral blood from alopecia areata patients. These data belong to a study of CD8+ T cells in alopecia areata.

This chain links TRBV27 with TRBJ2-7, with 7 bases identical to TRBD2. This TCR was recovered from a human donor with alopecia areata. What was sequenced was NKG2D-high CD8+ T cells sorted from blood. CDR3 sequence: CASSFSGGEQYF. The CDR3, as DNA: TGTGCCAGCAGTTTCTCGGGAGGCGAGCAGTACTTC.